This T cell receptor (beta chain) was identified during a study of primary melanoma T cells and metastatic recurrence (dated by TCRdb to about 2020). With regard to the full study: A total of approximately 180 primary melanomas made up the cohort, all of stage T2 to T4 and more than 1 mm thick. Whether T-cell fraction and T-cell repertoire clonality in primary melanoma tumors predicted patient outcome was tested in the study. The T-cell fraction measured by TCR beta sequencing was weighed against progression-free survival, the clinical outcome chosen for the comparison. The sequencing-derived T-cell fraction was compared with histopathological grading of tumor-infiltrating lymphocytes. Overall study results and their limits: The authors presented an effective T-cell-mediated antitumor response in primary melanoma only as a suggestion and not as a demonstrated mechanism. Progression-free survival was reportedly predicted by the tumor T-cell fraction independently of age, mitotic rate, ulceration and thickness. Protection appeared to be conferred by a T-cell fraction above 20% regardless of ulceration status, mitotic rate or nodal disease. Compared with adding any other histopathological variable to tumor thickness, adding T-cell fraction reportedly produced a bigger improvement in progression-free survival prediction.

Ends trimmed: V by 5 bases, J by 0 bases; bases unmatched to a gene: 7. CDR1 and CDR2, per the germline V gene, are SGHNT and YENEEA. From cysteine to phenylalanine, the CDR3 is 16 amino acids long. Just CDR3 DNA is preserved here, 48 bases in frame from base 1. The library was obtained by the immunoSEQ multiplex PCR assay. Primary melanoma tumor tissue was subjected to high-throughput sequencing of the T-cell receptor beta chain. The study's processing was this. Repertoire analyses included TCRB CDR3 sharing between samples and the distribution of insertions and deletions. A gradient-boosted model ranked how well the T-cell fraction predicted outcome compared with histopathological variables. In its TCRdb copy, this immuneACCESS table keeps in-frame sequences only and misses some clones. Where compared with another copy, unresolved V genes explain less than half of these, and the others have no known cause. The V and J calls and clone size are taken from that table; D and trimming were inferred from the DNA. The sample has under 500 clones on record, more than 75% of them singletons. The ten largest account for approximately 15% of the sample.

Concerning this clone itself: Its antigen remains undetermined. Per-base qualities were not stored, and no clone one base away is much larger.

Each patient's primary melanoma had been surgically resected and was viewed as potentially curable, though still at risk of metastatic recurrence. Sequencing was carried out using melanoma tumor tissue. The sequence derives from a human donor with melanoma. The sequence is built from TRBV11-3 and TRBJ1-3, and 7 junctional nucleotides match TRBD1. The CDR3 protein: CASSQAGTVSGNTIYF. The nucleotide sequence reads TGTGCCAGCAGCCAAGCCGGGACAGTCTCTGGAAACACCATATATTTT.